Below, one T cell receptor beta chain is given with its context. Antigen: not known. These data belong to a study of CD4 T cells in relation to SARS-CoV-2 and coronaviruses. Overall study: Crossreactive spike epitopes shared across donors were mapped to their HLA restriction. Overall study results and limits: No donor gave both pre-pandemic and post-infection samples.

CD4+ T cells from unexposed donors were obtained before the COVID-19 pandemic (2011-2018). After roughly ten days of culture, CD4+ T cells were isolated. Approximately 1.8 million PBMCs per well were cultured with approximately 9.5 IU/ml IL-2. Germline V CDR1 and CDR2: SGHTA, FQGNSA. The CDR3 has 17 residues. The ends lost 0 bases at V and 4 bases at J; junction bases unmatched: 9. Assay: immunoSEQ multiplex PCR; the TCRdb copy retains only in-frame clones and omits some. The table lists 29,000 or so clones, about three quarters of them singletons. V is TRBV7-2 and J is TRBJ2-5, with TRBD2 matching 9 bases. The sequence came from a human donor in good health. Input material: CD4+ T cells from PBMCs, cultured in vitro. The CDR3 is CASSLASGSPRGETQYF. For the CDR3, the DNA is TGTGCCAGCAGCTTAGCTAGCGGGAGTCCCCGGGGAGAGACCCAGTACTTC.